Below are 19 T cell receptor beta chains sequenced from a single sample in a study of blood T cell repertoires in COVID-19. Data came from immunoSEQ multiplex PCR; TCRdb stores just in-frame clones and leaves some out. The sample records under 250,000 clones, about 83% being singletons. Sequencing used peripheral blood. Receptor source: a woman aged 80 or over with COVID-19, enrolled during active disease.

This clone showed up just once. The V and J genes are TRBV3-1 (or the pseudogene TRBV3-2) and TRBJ1-5; D gene ambiguous. Trimming shortened V by 0 bases and J by 0 bases, and 15 bases separated the two germline ends. There are 18 residues in the CDR3. From germline, CDR1 is LGHDT and CDR2 YNNKEL (reference sequence). The CDR3 coding sequence is TGTGCCAGCAGCCAAGATGGCCTTTACAAGATTAGCAATCAGCCCCAGCATTTT. This encodes CASSQDGLYKISNQPQHF.

In its sample, this clone was seen a few times. The rearrangement links TRBV28 to TRBJ1-2; D perhaps matches TRBD1 (6 bases). V gave up 8 bases and J gave up 6 bases, with 22 bases separating them. Per germline, CDR1 MDHEN and CDR2 SYDVKM. CDR3 length: 15 residues. The chain's CDR3 is CASRPPGDLVHGYTF. CDR3 nucleotides: TGTGCCAGCCGACCACCAGGGGATTTAGTTCATGGCTACACCTTC.

V and J are TRBV5-1 and TRBJ2-7; the match to TRBD1 covers 7 bases. V lost 0 bases and J lost 3; bases outside the gene matches: 6. This CDR3 contains 15 residues. Per germline, CDR1 SGHRS and CDR2 YFSETQ. CDR3 DNA: TGCGCCAGCAGCTTGGGCACAGGGGTTGGCTACGAGCAGTACGTC. Encoded protein: CASSLGTGVGYEQYV.

This chain connects TRBV6-6 to TRBJ1-6; 9 nucleotides match TRBD1. This CDR3 has 15 amino acids. The germline gives CDR1 MNHNY, CDR2 SVGAGI (reference sequence). Unmatched junction bases numbered 4, after V lost 1 base and J lost 9 bases. CDR3 DNA sequence: TGTGCCAGCAGTTACTGGACAGGGGAAGGTTCACCCCTCCACTTT. Encoded protein: CASSYWTGEGSPLHF.

The V call is TRBV5-5, the J call TRBJ2-7; 8 bases are a match to TRBD1. CDR3 length: 16 residues. V was clipped by 0 bases and J by 4 bases; unmatched bases: 9. Germline lookup yields CDR1 SGHKS and CDR2 YYEKEE (reference sequence). CDR3 residues: CASSLAGAGGLYEQYV. The CDR3 DNA reads as TGTGCCAGCAGCTTGGCCGGTGCAGGGGGCCTTTACGAGCAGTACGTC.

The genes are TRBV19 and TRBJ1-1; TRBD1 aligns across 12 bases. Germline trimming cut 6 bases from V and 1 base from J; bases unmatched to any gene: 6. The CDR3 is made up of 16 amino acids. From germline, CDR1 is LNHDA and CDR2 SQIVND (reference sequence). Written as DNA, the CDR3 is TGTGCCAGTAGGTCAGGGACAGGGGGCCCGAACACTGAAGCTTTCTTT. Translation: CASRSGTGGPNTEAFF.

The table lists this clone with a few counts. Other DNA sequences in this sample translate to the same CDR3. The chain has TRBV5-1 and TRBJ1-2; D gene uncertain. This CDR3 has 14 amino acids. V was clipped by 0 bases and J by 1 base, with 7 bases between them. CDR1 is SGHRS and CDR2 is YFSETQ in the germline V gene. CDR3 sequence reads: CASSLAGVNYGYTF. The CDR3 coding sequence is TGCGCCAGCAGCTTGGCCGGTGTTAACTATGGCTACACCTTC.

This sequence joins TRBV5-1 and TRBJ2-5; TRBD1 might be the D (7 bases). V dropped 3 bases and J dropped 5 bases, with 14 bases sitting between them. Germline V lookup: CDR1 SGHRS, CDR2 YFSETQ. The CDR3 runs to 14 residues. This chain's CDR3 is CASSYSGGRETQYF. In DNA, the CDR3 is TGCGCCAGCAGCTACTCAGGGGGGAGGGAGACCCAGTACTTC.

The rearrangement links TRBV7-3 to TRBJ1-1, with 9 bases identical to TRBD1. This CDR3 contains 15 residues. Unmatched junction bases numbered 6, after V lost 3 bases and J lost 4 bases. Germline V CDR1 and CDR2: SGHTA, FQGTGA. The CDR3 is CASSFTGGAGTEAFF. In nucleotides, the CDR3 is TGTGCCAGCAGCTTTACAGGGGGCGCGGGCACTGAAGCTTTCTTT. The full variable domain, its missing parts supplied by reference TRBV7-3 and TRBJ1-1, is GAGVSQTPSNKVTEKGKYVELRCDPISGHTALYWYRQSLGQGPEFLIYFQGTGAADDSGLPNDRFFAVRPEGSVSTLKIQRTERGDSAVYLCASSFTGGAGTEAFFGQGTRLTVV.

The chain carries TRBV30 and TRBJ1-2, with unresolved D. This CDR3 has 15 amino acids. Per germline, CDR1 GTSNPN and CDR2 SVGIG (reference sequence). V shed 2 bases and J shed 1 base, with 14 bases lying between them. CDR3 nucleotide sequence: TGTGCCTGGAGTTACGGACGGGAGTTTAACTATGGCTACACCTTC. Translation: CAWSYGREFNYGYTF.

V usage is TRBV21-1 and J usage is TRBJ2-1; the table's TRBD2 call for D was not verified on the DNA. TRBV21-1 is a known pseudogene. This CDR3 contains 14 residues. The CDR3 region is CASSTASLDNEQFF. The DNA for the CDR3 is TGTGCCAGCAGCACGGCTAGCCTAGACAATGAGCAGTTCTTC.

CDR3 DNA sequence: TGTGCCAGCAGCTTTAGGGGATATCAGCCCCAGCATTTT. It encodes CASSFRGYQPQHF. The chain recombines TRBV5-6 with TRBJ1-5; tentative D call: TRBD1 (5 bases). CDR3 length equals 13 residues. The V end was cut by 2 bases, the J end by 5 bases, with 8 bases between. Germline-derived CDR1 and CDR2 are SGHDT and YYEEEE.

The chain recombines TRBV19 with TRBJ1-1; 10 bases match TRBD1. The germline gives CDR1 LNHDA, CDR2 SQIVND (reference sequence). CDR3 length equals 14 residues. Losses at the gene ends were 4 bases for V and 5 bases for J; bases not matched to a gene: 4. CDR3 DNA: TGTGCCAGTAGTACCGGACAGGGGGAGACTGAAGCTTTCTTT. It codes for CASSTGQGETEAFF. Full variable domain (remainder filled in from reference TRBV19 and TRBJ1-1): DGGITQSPKYLFRKEGQNVTLSCEQNLNHDAMYWYRQDPGQGLRLIYYSQIVNDFQKGDIAEGYSVSREKKESFPLTVTSAQKNPTAFYLCASSTGQGETEAFFGQGTRLTVV.

This rearrangement joins TRBV5-5 to TRBJ1-2; D is possibly TRBD1 (5 bases). CDR1 is SGHKS, CDR2 YYEKEE, per germline (reference sequence). Trimming took 0 bases from V and 3 from J, leaving 6 bases between them. This CDR3 contains 13 residues. CDR3 coding DNA: TGTGCCAGCAGCTTGGCGGGGGACTATGGCTACACCTTC. As protein: CASSLAGDYGYTF.

This chain joins TRBV6-2 or TRBV6-3 and TRBJ2-7; perhaps TRBD1 as D (5 bases). From germline, CDR1 is MNHEY and CDR2 SVGEGT. Between the trimmed V and J ends, which lost 0 bases and 3 bases, there was a span of 18 bases. The CDR3 has 17 amino acids. CDR3 in amino acids: CASSYSGQGTIFYEQYF. CDR3 in DNA: TGTGCCAGCAGTTACTCGGGGCAGGGCACCATATTCTACGAGCAGTACTTC.

The J gene is TRBJ1-1, the V gene TRBV12-2; the D segment call TRBD1 is taken from the table without a DNA check. TRBV12-2 is recorded as a pseudogene. The CDR3 extends over 24 amino acids. The chain's CDR3 is CASRLEGRVSGDSRRNDVNTEAFF. In DNA form, the CDR3 reads TGTGCAAGTCGCTTAGAGGGCAGGGTTTCGGGGGACAGTCGGCGGAACGATGTGAACACTGAAGCTTTCTTT.

The chain uses TRBV27 and TRBJ1-6; tentatively, D is TRBD1 (6 bases). Per germline, CDR1 MNHEY and CDR2 SMNVEV (reference sequence). CDR3 length: 15 amino acids. V was shortened by 7 bases and J by 14 bases, with 24 bases between the two germline ends. CDR3 region: CASTSPGGLITTLHF. DNA of the CDR3: TGTGCCAGCACCTCGCCGGGGGGGCTCATCACGACCCTCCACTTT.

This clone has only a few counts. This chain connects TRBV28 to TRBJ1-6; no clear D gene. Looked up from germline, CDR1 is MDHEN and CDR2 is SYDVKM. This CDR3 is built from 13 residues. V was clipped by 1 base and J by 6 bases, with 4 bases between them. This CDR3 reads CASSLLSNSPLHF. In DNA, the CDR3 is TGTGCCAGCAGTTTATTGAGTAATTCACCCCTCCACTTT. The full variable domain, in which reference TRBV28 and TRBJ1-6 provide the parts outside the CDR3, is DVKVTQSSRYLVKRTGEKVFLECVQDMDHENMFWYRQDPGLGLRLIYFSYDVKMKEKGDIPEGYSVSREKKERFSLILESASTNQTSMYLCASSLLSNSPLHFGNGTRLTVT.

This sequence joins TRBV11-3 and TRBJ2-3, with 13 bases that match TRBD2. From germline, CDR1 is SGHNT and CDR2 YENEEA. There are 16 residues in the CDR3. The trim removed 5 bases at V and 1 base at J, leaving 3 bases unmatched. CDR3 nucleotides: TGTGCCAGCAGCCCCGGGACTAGCGGGGGCACAGATACGCAGTATTTT. This encodes CASSPGTSGGTDTQYF.